This T cell receptor beta chain stems from a study of cytotoxic CD8 clonotypes in ibrutinib-treated CLL (dated by TCRdb to the early 2020s). Regarding the complete study: The cohort included more than 14 treatment-naive and eleven to twelve relapsed/refractory patients; 17 were IGHV unmutated. Responses were partial in 24 patients and complete in 2; after median around 72 months follow-up, some 15 stayed in remission and about twelve progressed. Response samples were taken after a median of 12 months on treatment, ranging from about 6 to 36 months. On average, each sample had 255,043 productive templates and more than 85,000 productive rearrangements. Of the roughly 90 participants in the trial, about 25 had longitudinal samples available. Cryopreserved peripheral blood mononuclear cells were collected before treatment, at response, and at either disease progression or sustained remission. Every sample from remission and from progressive disease was obtained while the patients were still on ibrutinib. The paper as a whole reports these results and caveats: Lymph node repertoires were not examined, and the timing of sampling was not matched between patients in sustained remission and those whose disease progressed. Public clonotypes were rare and either shrank or stayed stable during treatment, and the rise in clonality at ibrutinib response reflected expansion of private clonotypes. Baseline clonality was found to be higher than that of age-matched healthy donors and was strongly correlated with circulating CD8+ T-cell counts. An increase in clonality was observed at ibrutinib response, with clonality remaining stable during sustained remission and falling back toward baseline at progression.

This clone appeared a few times. Its cognate antigen has yet to be identified. Base quality data are lacking; no much larger clone is found one base away. The meaning of the sample's time point label: 12 months on ibrutinib. For TCR beta library preparation, about 2.2 micrograms of genomic DNA was extracted from cryopreserved PBMCs. Longitudinal blood samples from CLL patients on ibrutinib monotherapy were analyzed using high-throughput TCR beta sequencing. The patients took part in an open-label, single-center phase 2 trial of ibrutinib monotherapy. Reading from cysteine to phenylalanine, the CDR3 counts 13 amino acids. Solely the CDR3 DNA is kept, with 39 bases framed from the first base. A distance of 11 bases separates the germline ends of V and J, which lose 2 bases and 7 bases respectively. In the germline V gene, CDR1 corresponds to MDHEN and CDR2 to SYDVKM. On a MiSeq, deep resolution sequencing aimed for a depth between 1 in 1 million and 1 in 200,000 T cells, with each clonotype covered around 9.2x on average. The immunoSEQ hsTCRB Kit was used to generate TCR beta libraries. In the source study's methods: Data were analyzed with ImmunoSEQ Data Assistant and ImmunoSEQ Analyzer, with V, D and J genes assigned per IMGT definitions. Clonality, with values ranging from 0 to 1, was calculated as one minus the normalized Shannon entropy of productive rearrangement frequencies. Only overrepresented clonotypes making up at least 0.05% of the repertoire of each patient were included in the public clonotype analysis. Repertoires from about a dozen age-matched healthy donors in immuneACCESS were used as clonality controls. The source is immuneACCESS, and TCRdb retained only in-frame sequences with V and J called. Part of the clones is not carried over; for the studies checked, unresolved V genes explain less than half of this, and the remainder is unexplained. V and J calls and clone size are given by that table; D and trimming were obtained from the DNA. The sample data list 49,000 or so clones, and approximately 50% of these were observed just once. The top ten clones comprise about 33% of the sample.

This material consisted of PBMCs, taken after 12 months of ibrutinib treatment. This receptor was taken from a human donor with chronic lymphocytic leukemia. In this chain, TRBV28 is recombined with TRBJ2-5; matching of 6 bases hints at TRBD2 as the D gene. The CDR3 reads as follows: CASSLPGVVTQYF. The nucleotide sequence is TGTGCCAGCAGTTTACCGGGGGTGGTGACCCAGTACTTC.